This TCR beta chain was captured in a study of T cell clonality in common variable immunodeficiency (dated by TCRdb to between 2014 and 2017). Study-wide findings and limitations: Increased TCRbeta clonality was found in CVID subjects compared with healthy controls (t-test p = 0.018), with the increase being most characteristic of about a third of subjects. CVID subjects shared fewer TCRbeta clones with each other than healthy controls did (p < 0.0001). Fewer deletions and N-nucleotide insertions were reportedly observed in CVID TCRbeta sequences, and highly modified clones with 13 or more V deletions were reportedly absent from CVID TCRbeta sequences. It was noted by the authors that sequencing of the repertoires of T cell subpopulations would be needed to clarify the cause of the increased clonality in CVID. Correlations between repertoire features and clinical complications were limited by patient heterogeneity within the CVID cohort. Despite equal DNA input, controls averaged around 80,000 unique sequences per sample versus about 32,000 in CVID samples.

Equivalent amounts of genomic DNA from CVID and control samples were used as sequencing input. For every sample, a 60 bp segment covering the rearranged TCRbeta CDR3 region was amplified and then sequenced. The immunoSEQ assay, a bias-corrected multiplex PCR with high-throughput sequencing, was employed for TCRbeta amplification. The study's processing was this. Every unique nucleotide sequence counted as a clone and was annotated with V, D and J genes, copy number and frequency. Sequences were labeled productive if in frame, and non-productive if out of frame or containing stop codons. Clonality was calculated from Shannon's entropy as previously described. The predicted amino acid sequences of productive clones were used to derive the mean CDR3 Kyte-Doolittle hydropathy. Using the R hclust function, scaled V gene usage was clustered hierarchically with Manhattan distance and complete linkage. Sharing of clones by CDR3 amino acid sequence was evaluated through resampling of 12 repertoires per group over 100 rounds. Repertoires were searched for approximately 77 published EBV-specific and around 240 published CMV-specific TCRbeta sequences. Analysis left out two CVID samples that produced under 10,000 sequences, so fewer than 55 CVID repertoires remained. TCRdb limited this immuneACCESS table to in-frame rearrangements with V and J called. A share of clones is missing; checked studies link under half to unresolved V genes, and the rest is unexplained. V and J calls and clone size are those listed in that table; D and trimming were worked out from the DNA. The table shows about 28,000 clones here, with no singletons. The ten top clones hold about 13% of the sample.

This clone was seen repeatedly, ten times or more. No cognate antigen has been identified for it. Read sequence stops 3 residues before the CDR3 end, and the germline J gene provides the missing end. The germline V gene encodes CDR1 DFQATT and CDR2 SNEGSKA (reference sequence). The CDR3 measures 12 amino acids from cysteine to phenylalanine. Part of the CDR3 DNA is given, 27 bases translated from base 1. Relative to germline, V is 6 bases shorter and J is 5 bases shorter, with 11 bases between their ends. Predominantly Caucasian heritage was noted among both the CVID patients and the healthy controls. Heparinized peripheral whole blood samples of about 4.5 to 8.5 ml were obtained from each donor. TCRbeta CDR3 repertoires were sequenced from genomic DNA of adults with common variable immune deficiency (CVID) and healthy adult controls. The control group comprised around 22 healthy adult volunteers, roughly twelve female and about 10 male, aged about 23 to 75 years with a mean age of approximately 35. Diluted blood was subjected to density centrifugation over Hypaque 1077 or Ficoll-Paque for isolation of peripheral blood mononuclear cells. Genomic DNA was obtained from unsorted mononuclear cells through either Qiagen column purification or a centrifugation-based method.

The sequence came from a person between 18 and 75 years old in good health. The sequenced material came from peripheral blood mononuclear cells. The V gene is TRBV20-1 and the J gene is TRBJ1-5; too little of a D gene remains to name it. The sequenced part of the CDR3 DNA is TGCAGTGCAGGACGGACTTATCAGCCC. Its amino acids are CSAGRTYQP. The CDR3, in full, reads CSAGRTYQPQHF.